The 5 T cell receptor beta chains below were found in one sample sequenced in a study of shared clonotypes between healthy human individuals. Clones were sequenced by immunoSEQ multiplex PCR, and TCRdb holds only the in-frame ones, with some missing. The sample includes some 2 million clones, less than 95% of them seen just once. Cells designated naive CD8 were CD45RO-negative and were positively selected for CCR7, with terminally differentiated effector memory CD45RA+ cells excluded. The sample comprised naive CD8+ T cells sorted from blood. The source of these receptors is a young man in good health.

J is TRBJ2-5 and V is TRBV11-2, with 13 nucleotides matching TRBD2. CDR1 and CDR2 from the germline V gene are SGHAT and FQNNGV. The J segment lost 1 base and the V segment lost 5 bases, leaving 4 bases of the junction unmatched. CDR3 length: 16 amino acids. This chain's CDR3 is CASSPGLAGVQETQYF. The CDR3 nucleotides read TGTGCCAGCAGCCCTGGACTAGCGGGGGTCCAAGAGACCCAGTACTTC.

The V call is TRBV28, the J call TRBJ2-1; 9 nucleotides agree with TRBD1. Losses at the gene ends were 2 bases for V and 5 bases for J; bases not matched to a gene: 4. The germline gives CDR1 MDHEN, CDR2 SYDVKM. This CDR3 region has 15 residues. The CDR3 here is CASSLDRGAHNEQFF. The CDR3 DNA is TGTGCCAGCAGTTTAGACAGGGGGGCACACAATGAGCAGTTCTTC.

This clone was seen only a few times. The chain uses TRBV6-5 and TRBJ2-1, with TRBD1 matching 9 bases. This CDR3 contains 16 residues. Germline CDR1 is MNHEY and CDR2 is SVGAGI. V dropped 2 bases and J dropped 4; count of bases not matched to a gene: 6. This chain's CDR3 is CASSYTGGYVYNEQFF. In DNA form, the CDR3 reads TGTGCCAGCAGTTACACAGGGGGCTACGTTTACAATGAGCAGTTCTTC.

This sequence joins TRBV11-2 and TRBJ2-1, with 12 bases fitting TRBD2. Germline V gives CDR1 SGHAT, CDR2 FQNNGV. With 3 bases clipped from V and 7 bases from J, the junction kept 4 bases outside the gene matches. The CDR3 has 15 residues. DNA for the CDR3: TGTGCCAGCAGCTTCCTAGCGGGAGGGCCAAATGAGCAGTTCTTC. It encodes CASSFLAGGPNEQFF. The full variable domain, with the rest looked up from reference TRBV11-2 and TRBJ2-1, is EAGVAQSPRYKIIEKRQSVAFWCNPISGHATLYWYQQILGQGPKLLIQFQNNGVVDDSQLPKDRFSAERLKGVDSTLKIQPAKLEDSAVYLCASSFLAGGPNEQFFGPGTRLTVL.

The CDR3 is CAWNRRVEETQYF. The DNA of the CDR3 is TGTGCCTGGAACCGGAGGGTGGAAGAGACCCAGTACTTC. V is TRBV30 and J is TRBJ2-5; D may be TRBD2 (6 bases). The germline V gene encodes CDR1 GTSNPN and CDR2 SVGIG (reference sequence). Trimming left V 4 bases short and J 3 bases short, with 12 bases between. The CDR3 runs 13 residues. Supplemented by reference TRBV30 and TRBJ2-5, the full variable domain reads SQTIHQWPATLVQPVGSPLSLECTVEGTSNPNLYWYRQAAGRGLQLLFYSVGIGQISSEVPQNLSASRPQDRQFILSSKKLLLSDSGFYLCAWNRRVEETQYFGPGTRLLVL.